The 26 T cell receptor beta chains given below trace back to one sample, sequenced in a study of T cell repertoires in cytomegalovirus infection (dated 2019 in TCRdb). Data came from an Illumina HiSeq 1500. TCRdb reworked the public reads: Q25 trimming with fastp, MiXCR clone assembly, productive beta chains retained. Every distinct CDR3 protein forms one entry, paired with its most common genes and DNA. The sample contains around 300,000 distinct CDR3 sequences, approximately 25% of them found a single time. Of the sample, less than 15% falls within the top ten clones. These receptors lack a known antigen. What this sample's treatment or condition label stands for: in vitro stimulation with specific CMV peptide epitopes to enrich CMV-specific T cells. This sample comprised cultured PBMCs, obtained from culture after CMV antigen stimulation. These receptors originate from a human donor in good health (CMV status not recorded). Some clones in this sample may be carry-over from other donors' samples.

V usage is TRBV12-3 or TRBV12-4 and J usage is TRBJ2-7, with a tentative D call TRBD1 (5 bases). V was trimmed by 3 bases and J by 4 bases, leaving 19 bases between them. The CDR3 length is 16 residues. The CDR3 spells CASSLGTRAGIYEQYF. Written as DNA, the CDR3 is TGTGCCAGCAGTTTGGGTACCCGGGCAGGGATATACGAGCAGTACTTC.

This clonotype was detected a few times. CDR3 region: CAISEGRGGSYEQYF. The DNA of the CDR3 is TGTGCCATCAGTGAAGGGAGGGGGGGGTCCTACGAGCAGTACTTC. The chain links TRBV10-3 to TRBJ2-7, with a possible D match to TRBD2 (7 bases). The V end lost 3 bases, the J end lost 1 base, and 13 bases lay between the germline ends. The CDR3 is 15 amino acids. The germline gives CDR1 ENHRY, CDR2 SYGVKD.

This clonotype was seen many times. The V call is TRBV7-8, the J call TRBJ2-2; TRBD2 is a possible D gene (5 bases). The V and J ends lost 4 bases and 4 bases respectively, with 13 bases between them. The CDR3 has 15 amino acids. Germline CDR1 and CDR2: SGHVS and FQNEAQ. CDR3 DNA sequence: TGTGCCAGCAGCTCAGGCGGGCTGGGCACCGGGGAGCTGTTTTTT. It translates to CASSSGGLGTGELFF.

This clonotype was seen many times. CDR3 sequence: CASSLSPDYGYTF. The CDR3, as DNA: TGTGCCAGCAGCCTCTCCCCCGACTATGGCTACACCTTC. This chain links TRBV7-2 with TRBJ1-2, with D uncertain. This CDR3 has 13 residues. V lost 5 bases, J lost 3 bases, and 10 bases lay in between. The germline V gene has CDR1 SGHTA and CDR2 FQGNSA.

CDR3 region: CASRTPGQLYEQYF. CDR3 sequence (DNA): TGTGCCAGCAGGACCCCGGGACAGCTTTACGAGCAGTACTTC. The V gene is TRBV2, the J gene TRBJ2-7; 7 positions agree with TRBD1. The CDR3 length is 14 residues. V gave up 6 bases and J gave up 4 bases; unmatched junction bases: 9. CDR1 and CDR2 from the germline V gene are SNHLY and FYNNEI. Complete variable domain (other parts from reference TRBV2 and TRBJ2-7): EPEVTQTPSHQVTQMGQEVILRCVPISNHLYFYWYRQILGQKVEFLVSFYNNEISEKSEIFDDQFSVERPDGSNFTLKIRSTKLEDSAMYFCASRTPGQLYEQYFGPGTRLTVT.

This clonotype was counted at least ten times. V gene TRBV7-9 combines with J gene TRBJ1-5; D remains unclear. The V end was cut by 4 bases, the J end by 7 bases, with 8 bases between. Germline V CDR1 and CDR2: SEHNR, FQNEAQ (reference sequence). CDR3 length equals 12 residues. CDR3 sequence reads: CASSSRGQPQHF. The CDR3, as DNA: TGTGCCAGCAGCTCCCGAGGGCAGCCCCAGCATTTT. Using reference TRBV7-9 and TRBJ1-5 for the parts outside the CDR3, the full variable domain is DTGVSQNPRHKITKRGQNVTFRCDPISEHNRLYWYRQTLGQGPEFLTYFQNEAQLEKSRLLSDRFSAERPKGSFSTLEIQRTEQGDSAMYLCASSSRGQPQHFGDGTRLSIL.

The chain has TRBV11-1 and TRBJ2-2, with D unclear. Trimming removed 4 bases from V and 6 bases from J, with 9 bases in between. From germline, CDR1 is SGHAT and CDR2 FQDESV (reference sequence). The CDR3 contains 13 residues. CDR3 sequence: CASSSPPPGELFF. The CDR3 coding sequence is TGTGCCAGCAGCTCTCCTCCTCCCGGGGAGCTGTTTTTT. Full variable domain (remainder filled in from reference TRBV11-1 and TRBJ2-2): EAEVAQSPRYKITEKSQAVAFWCDPISGHATLYWYRQILGQGPELLVQFQDESVVDDSQLPKDRFSAERLKGVDSTLKIQPAELGDSAMYLCASSSPPPGELFFGEGSRLTVL.

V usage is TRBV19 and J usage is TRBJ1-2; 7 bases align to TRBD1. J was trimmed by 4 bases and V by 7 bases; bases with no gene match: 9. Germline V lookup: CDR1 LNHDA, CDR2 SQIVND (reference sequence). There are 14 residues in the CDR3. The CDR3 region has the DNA TGTGCCAGTAACCCCGGACAGGACCTCTATGGCTACACCTTC. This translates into CASNPGQDLYGYTF.

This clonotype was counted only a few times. The CDR3 here is CSERFGSTEAFF. The CDR3 DNA follows: TGCAGTGAACGCTTCGGGAGCACTGAAGCTTTCTTT. The chain has TRBV20-1 and TRBJ1-1; no definite D call. The CDR3 is 12 amino acids. CDR1 DFQATT and CDR2 SNEGSKA come from the germline V gene (reference sequence). The V end lost 7 bases, the J end lost 4 bases, and 13 bases lay between the germline ends.

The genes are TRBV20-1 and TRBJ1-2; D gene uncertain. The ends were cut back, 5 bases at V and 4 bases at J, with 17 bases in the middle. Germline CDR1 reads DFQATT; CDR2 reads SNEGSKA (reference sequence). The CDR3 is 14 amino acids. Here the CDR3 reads CSAGPSLEGYGYTF. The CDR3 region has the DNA TGCAGTGCTGGACCCTCACTCGAGGGCTATGGCTACACCTTC.

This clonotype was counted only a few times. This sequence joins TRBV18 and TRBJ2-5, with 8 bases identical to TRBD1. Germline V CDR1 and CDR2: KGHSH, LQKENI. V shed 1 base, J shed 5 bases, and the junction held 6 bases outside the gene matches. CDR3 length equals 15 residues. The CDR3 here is CASSPRSGGSETQYF. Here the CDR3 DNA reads TGTGCCAGCTCACCACGATCAGGGGGCTCGGAGACCCAGTACTTC. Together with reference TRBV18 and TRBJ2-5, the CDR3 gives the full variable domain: NAGVMQNPRHLVRRRGQEARLRCSPMKGHSHVYWYRQLPEEGLKFMVYLQKENIIDESGMPKERFSAEFPKEGPSILRIQQVVRGDSAAYFCASSPRSGGSETQYFGPGTRLLVL.

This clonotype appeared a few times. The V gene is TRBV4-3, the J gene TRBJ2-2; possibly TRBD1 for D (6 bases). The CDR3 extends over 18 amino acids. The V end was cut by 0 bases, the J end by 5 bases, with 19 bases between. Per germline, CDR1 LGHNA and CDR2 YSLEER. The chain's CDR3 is CASSQDIIVGTLTGELFF. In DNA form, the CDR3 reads TGCGCCAGCAGCCAAGATATTATCGTCGGGACACTTACCGGGGAGCTGTTTTTT.

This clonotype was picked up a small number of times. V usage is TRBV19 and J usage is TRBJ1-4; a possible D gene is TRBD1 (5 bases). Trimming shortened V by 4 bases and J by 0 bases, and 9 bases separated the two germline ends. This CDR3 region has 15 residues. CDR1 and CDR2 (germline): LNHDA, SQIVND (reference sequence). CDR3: CASSKGIATNEKLFF. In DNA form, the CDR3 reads TGTGCCAGTAGTAAGGGGATCGCAACTAATGAAAAACTGTTTTTT.

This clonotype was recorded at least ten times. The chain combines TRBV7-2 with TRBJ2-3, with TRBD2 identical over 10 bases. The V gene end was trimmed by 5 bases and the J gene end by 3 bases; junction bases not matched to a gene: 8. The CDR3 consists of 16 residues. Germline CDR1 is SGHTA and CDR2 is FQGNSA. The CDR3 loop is CASSPLAGEFTDTQYF. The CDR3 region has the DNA TGTGCCAGCAGCCCCCTAGCGGGAGAATTTACAGATACGCAGTATTTT.

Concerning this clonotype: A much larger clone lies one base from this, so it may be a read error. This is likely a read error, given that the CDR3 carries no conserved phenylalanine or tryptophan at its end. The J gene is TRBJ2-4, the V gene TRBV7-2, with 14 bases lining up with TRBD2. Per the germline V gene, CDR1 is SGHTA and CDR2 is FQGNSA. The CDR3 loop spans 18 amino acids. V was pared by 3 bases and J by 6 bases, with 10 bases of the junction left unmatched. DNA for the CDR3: TGTGCCAGCAGCTTGTATCAGACTAGCGGGGGGGGGGGAAACATTCAGTACTGC. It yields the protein CASSLYQTSGGGGNIQYC.

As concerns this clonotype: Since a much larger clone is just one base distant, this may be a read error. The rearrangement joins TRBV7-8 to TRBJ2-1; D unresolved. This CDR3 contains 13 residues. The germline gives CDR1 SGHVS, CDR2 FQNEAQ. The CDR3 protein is CASSFMPVNEQLF. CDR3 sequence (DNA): TGTGCCAGCAGCTTTATGCCTGTCAATGAGCAGCTCTTC.

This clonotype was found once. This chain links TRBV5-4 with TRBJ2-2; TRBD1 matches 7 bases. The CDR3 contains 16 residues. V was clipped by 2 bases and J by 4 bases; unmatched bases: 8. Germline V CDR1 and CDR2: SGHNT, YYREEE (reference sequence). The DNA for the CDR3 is TGTGCCAGCAGCTTCAACAGGGGCACGAGCACCGGGGAGCTGTTTTTT. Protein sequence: CASSFNRGTSTGELFF.

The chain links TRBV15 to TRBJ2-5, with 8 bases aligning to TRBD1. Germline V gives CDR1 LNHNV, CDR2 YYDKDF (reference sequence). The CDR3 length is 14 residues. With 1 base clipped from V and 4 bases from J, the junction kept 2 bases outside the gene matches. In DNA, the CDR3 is TGTGCCACCAGCAGAGCAGGGGGCGGAGAGACCCAGTACTTC. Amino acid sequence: CATSRAGGGETQYF.

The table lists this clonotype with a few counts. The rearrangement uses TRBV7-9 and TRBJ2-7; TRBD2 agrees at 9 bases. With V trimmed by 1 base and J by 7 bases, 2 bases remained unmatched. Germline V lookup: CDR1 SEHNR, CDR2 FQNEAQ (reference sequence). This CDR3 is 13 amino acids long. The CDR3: CASSLETSGEQYV. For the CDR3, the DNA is TGTGCCAGCAGCTTAGAGACTAGCGGTGAGCAGTACGTC.

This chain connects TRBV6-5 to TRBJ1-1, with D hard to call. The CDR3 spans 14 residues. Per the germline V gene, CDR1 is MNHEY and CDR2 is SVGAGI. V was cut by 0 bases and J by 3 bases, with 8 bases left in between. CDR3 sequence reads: CASSYSGRDTEAFF. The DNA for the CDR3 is TGTGCCAGCAGTTACTCGGGAAGAGACACTGAAGCTTTCTTT.

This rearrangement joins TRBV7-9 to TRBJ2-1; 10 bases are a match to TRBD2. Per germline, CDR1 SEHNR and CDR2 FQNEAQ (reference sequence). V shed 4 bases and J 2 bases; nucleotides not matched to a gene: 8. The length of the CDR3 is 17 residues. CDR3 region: CASSSGGLAVTYNEQFF. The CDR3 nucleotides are TGTGCCAGCAGCTCAGGAGGACTAGCGGTAACCTACAATGAGCAGTTCTTC.

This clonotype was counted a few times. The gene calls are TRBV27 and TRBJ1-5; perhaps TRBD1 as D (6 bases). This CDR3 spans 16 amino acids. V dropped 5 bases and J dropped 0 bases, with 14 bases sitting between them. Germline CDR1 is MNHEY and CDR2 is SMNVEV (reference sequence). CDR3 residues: CASSTTGWYSNQPQHF. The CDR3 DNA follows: TGTGCCAGCAGTACCACAGGGTGGTATAGCAATCAGCCCCAGCATTTT.

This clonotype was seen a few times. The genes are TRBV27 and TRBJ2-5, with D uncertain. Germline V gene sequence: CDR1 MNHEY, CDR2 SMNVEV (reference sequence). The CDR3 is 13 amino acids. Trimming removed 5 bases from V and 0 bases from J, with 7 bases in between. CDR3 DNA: TGTGCCAGCAGTAGGGCCTACCAAGAGACCCAGTACTTC. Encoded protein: CASSRAYQETQYF.

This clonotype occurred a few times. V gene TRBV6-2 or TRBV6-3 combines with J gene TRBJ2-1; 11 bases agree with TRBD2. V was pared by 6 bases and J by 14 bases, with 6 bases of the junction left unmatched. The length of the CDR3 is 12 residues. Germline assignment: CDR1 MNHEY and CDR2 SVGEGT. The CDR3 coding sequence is TGTGCCAGCAGCACGGGACTAGCGGTTAAGTTCTTC. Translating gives CASSTGLAVKFF.

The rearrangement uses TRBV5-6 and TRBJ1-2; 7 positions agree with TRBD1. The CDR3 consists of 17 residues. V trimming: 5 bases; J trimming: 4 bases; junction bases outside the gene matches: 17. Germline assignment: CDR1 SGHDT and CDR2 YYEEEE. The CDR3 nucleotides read TGTGCCAGCAGATCCGGGACAGATCTAGAGTTTTTCTATGGCTACACCTTC. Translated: CASRSGTDLEFFYGYTF.

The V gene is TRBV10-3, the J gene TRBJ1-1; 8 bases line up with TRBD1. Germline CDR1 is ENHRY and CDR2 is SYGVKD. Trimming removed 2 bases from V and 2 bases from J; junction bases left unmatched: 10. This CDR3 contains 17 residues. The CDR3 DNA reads TGTGCCATCAGTGAGGGAACCACAGGGGGGGCAAACACTGAAGCTTTCTTT. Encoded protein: CAISEGTTGGANTEAFF.